This T cell receptor (beta chain) was recovered during a study of blood T cell repertoires in COVID-19. Turning to the study itself: Sources were T cells, B-cell-depleted T cells, or PBMCs; the material itself was cDNA or gDNA.

Original handling: The authors estimated nucleated cell counts from reference gene primer amplification. Measured with immunoSEQ multiplex PCR; TCRdb has only the in-frame clones, and not every one. D and trimming come from the DNA, and the V and J calls and clone size come from that table. Seen here are 150,000 or so clones, almost 85% observed once, and the top ten hold about 15%. With 5 bases removed from V and 4 bases from J, the gap between germline ends came to 8 bases. Germline values: CDR1 MNHEY, CDR2 SVGEGT. The CDR3 loop spans 12 amino acids. The material sequenced was peripheral blood. The sequence derives from a human donor with acute or convalescent COVID-19. The donor label of this sample is uncertain. This chain connects TRBV6-2 or TRBV6-3 to TRBJ1-2; D is unclear. CDR3 nucleotide sequence: TGTGCCAGCAGTCTCCGGAGCTATGGCTACACCTTC. Encoded protein: CASSLRSYGYTF.